This T cell receptor beta chain was observed in a study of regulatory and conventional T cells in RAG deficiency (dated by TCRdb to 2016 to 2017). Concerning the study at large: High-throughput TCR beta sequencing was used to compare the diversity and composition of the Treg, conventional CD4+ and CD8+ T cell repertoires of RAG-deficient patients with those of healthy controls.

Here is what the overall study found, with its caveats: For some subjects, some T-cell subset analyses were not performed. In Omenn syndrome and CID/AS patients compared with controls, roughly 97-fold fewer unique TCR beta sequences were detected from Treg cells, versus 8.5 to 10-fold fewer for other subsets. Shorter CDR3 lengths were found in all patient T-cell subsets, and >75% Treg-Tconv repertoire overlap at nucleotide and amino acid level was observed in Omenn syndrome patients. RAG-deficient patients showed markedly lower Shannon entropy and higher Simpson indices than control T-cell subpopulations. Rather than being bona fide Treg cells, the sorted CD25-high CD127-low cells in Omenn syndrome patients may represent peripherally activated cells.

Libraries were built with the immunoSEQ multiplex PCR assay. Rearranged TCR beta chain products were amplified from the genomic DNA of sorted T-cell subsets and were then sequenced. The authors processed their data as follows. Repertoire diversity of productive TCR beta rearrangements was quantified using Shannon entropy and Simpson indices. Clonal expansion was assessed using the summed frequency of the 100 most abundant productive TCR beta clonotypes among total reads. The TRB repertoires were scored with a self-reactivity index built on which amino acids appear at CDR3beta positions 6 and 7. Two-way ANOVA was applied to the repertoire analyses, whereas Student t or Mann-Whitney tests were applied to the flow cytometric analyses. TCRdb stores this immuneACCESS table with in-frame sequences only. Part of the clones is absent; in the studies checked, under half of the shortfall reflects unresolved V genes, and no reason is known for the rest. V and J calls and clone size are given by that table; D and trimming were obtained from the DNA. A total of tens of thousands of clones appear in this sample, 80% to 95% of them only once. The top ten clonotypes cover around 0.82% of the sample.

The CDR1 and CDR2 encoded by the germline V gene are SNHLY and FYNNEI. The CDR3 goes from the cysteine to the phenylalanine over 17 residues. Of all the DNA, just the CDR3 is kept, 51 bases in frame from base 1. The V and J ends are trimmed by 4 bases and 2 bases, leaving 19 bases between them. Before genomic DNA extraction, regulatory T cells were purified from blood as CD4+CD25-high CD127-low cells. For repertoire analyses, the comparison group consisted of about 8 healthy control donors. A word on this clone: It has no known antigen specificity. Within one base of it there is no much larger clone, and no base qualities were kept.

This sample was also put to use in a study of regulatory T cells. As the second publication notes: For the multiplex PCR, 52 forward TRBV primers and 13 reverse TRBJ primers were used, and amplification bias was corrected with both assay-based and computational methods. In patients, repertoires had restricted unique TRB V-J pairs and skewed V and J gene usage, with regulatory T cells showing the most marked changes. The study compared T-cell receptor beta repertoires of sorted regulatory, conventional CD4+ and CD8+ T cells in CD3G-deficient patients with those in healthy controls. Peripheral blood mononuclear cells were isolated by Ficoll density separation. Rearranged TRB loci were amplified from genomic DNA by multiplex PCR within the immunoSEQ assay. TRB amplicons were sequenced on an Illumina HiSeq platform. Raw sequences were error-filtered and aligned to reference gene sequences by custom algorithms and were subsequently analyzed with the immunoSEQ online tools. Frequencies of productive and nonproductive TRB rearrangements were evaluated among both unique and total sequences. Groups were compared by t tests, Mann-Whitney tests or two-way ANOVA performed in Prism software.

This receptor was identified in a human donor in good health. Input material: Tregs sorted from blood. This sequence uses TRBV2 and TRBJ2-3; matching of 5 bases hints at TRBD2 as the D gene. The nucleotides are TGTGCCAGCAGTGCCGGGGTCGGCACACTCGTCACAGATACGCAGTATTTT. Its coded protein is CASSAGVGTLVTDTQYF.